This TCR beta chain derives from a study of STAT5B mutations in CD4+ large granular lymphocyte leukemia. Study information: Healthy donors showed HLA-associated enrichment of the CDR3 'QG' motif.

A note on this clone: The target antigen is unknown.

Per the germline V gene, CDR1 is SGDLS and CDR2 is YYNGEE. The length of the CDR3 is 17 residues. The junction had 9 bases not matched to a gene; V was cut back by 1 base and J by 6 bases. Notes on the study in general: About 26% of private leukemic clonotypes occurred rarely in other patients' non-leukemic repertoires.

As originally analysed: Lowest detectable productive clonotype frequency was 2.59 x 10-5. This table comes from immunoSEQ multiplex PCR, and its TCRdb copy is limited to in-frame clones, with some not included. V and J calls and clone size are given by that table; D and trimming were obtained from the DNA. This sample has fewer than 45,000 clones, with more than 60% found just once. This sequence originates from a human donor in good health. The chain recombines TRBV9 with TRBJ2-3; 12 bases match TRBD2. Source material: CD4+ T cells from blood buffy coats. CDR3 nucleotides: TGTGCCAGCAGCGTATCGGCTAGCGGGGGGGCCATTGATACGCAGTATTTT. The encoded protein is CASSVSASGGAIDTQYF.